This entry features one TCR beta chain sequence. Its antigen is unknown. The entry originates in a study of T cell responses to AZD1222 COVID-19 vaccine. TCRdb's table, derived via immunoSEQ multiplex PCR, lists solely in-frame clones and lacks some. This table has about 180,000 clones, under 95% appearing once. Findings and caveats of the study: The number of AZD1222 recipients seropositive at baseline was only 5 to 7.

Germline CDR1 SGHDN, CDR2 FVKESK. This CDR3 region has 13 residues. V lost 0 bases and J lost 1, with 3 bases in between. The V and J genes are TRBV14 and TRBJ1-1; D is undetermined. The material sequenced was peripheral blood, taken 28 days after the second AZD1222 dose. The TCR originated in an adult who received the AZD1222 COVID-19 vaccine. The CDR3: CASSQDRNTEAFF. As DNA, the CDR3 is TGTGCCAGCAGCCAAGACCGGAACACTGAAGCTTTCTTT.